This T cell receptor beta chain was retrieved from a study of T cells in Graves' hyperthyroidism and ophthalmopathy. Notes on the study in general: Ophthalmopathy was model-predicted a median 6.5 months pre-onset. Ophthalmopathy was told apart from stable hyperthyroidism by a 13 V-J model. Blood also showed most of the thyroid clonotypes that were expanded above 0.001.

Germline V CDR1 and CDR2: SGHTA, FQGNSA. There are 15 residues in the CDR3. V gave up 5 bases and J gave up 0 bases; unmatched junction bases: 5. This clonotype was detected only a few times. Its antigen is not known. RNA transcripts gave rise to amplified TCR beta CDR3 regions. Carried out on the TCR CDR3, a first-round RT-PCR used the HTBI primer set. One entry per CDR3 protein, called by TCRdb with MiXCR from the multiplex PCR reads. The data contain roughly 840,000 distinct CDR3 sequences, over 35% of them singletons. This chain uses TRBV7-2 with TRBJ1-1; 8 bases match TRBD1. This clonotype was obtained from a man aged 18 to 30 with Graves' hyperthyroidism. The source material was blood. The CDR3 sequence is CASSQPGQVNTEAFF. Here the CDR3 DNA reads TGTGCCAGCAGCCAGCCGGGACAGGTGAACACTGAAGCTTTCTTT.